This T cell receptor (beta chain) was sequenced for a study of control samples from healthy donors and cancer patients (TCRdb year 2020). Library prep was done by the immunoSEQ multiplex PCR assay. The source is immuneACCESS, and TCRdb retained only in-frame sequences with V and J called. Part of the clones is not carried over; for the studies checked, unresolved V genes explain less than half of this, and the remainder is unexplained. Here the sample has some 130,000 clones; about 90% occur a single time. Around 2.1% of the sample lies in the top ten. CDR1 is given as SEHNR and CDR2 as FQNEAQ, both from the germline V gene (reference sequence). The germline ends are 14 bases apart after V is trimmed by 5 bases and J by 4 bases. From its cysteine to its phenylalanine, the CDR3 spans 14 amino acids. The only DNA kept is the CDR3, 42 bases in frame from the first base. As for this clone: Its antigen remains unidentified. Base quality data are lacking; no much larger clone is found one base away.

This chain is built from TRBV7-9 and TRBJ2-5, with a weak D call of TRBD1 (5 bases match). The TCR originated in a woman in her forties or fifties in good health. The sequencing input was blood. The DNA is TGTGCCAGCAGCCCAAGGGGCGCCGGAGAGACCCAGTACTTC. Protein translation: CASSPRGAGETQYF. Where the CDR3 stops, the reference TRBV7-9 and TRBJ2-5 genes take over; the full variable domain is DTGVSQNPRHKITKRGQNVTFRCDPISEHNRLYWYRQTLGQGPEFLTYFQNEAQLEKSRLLSDRFSAERPKGSFSTLEIQRTEQGDSAMYLCASSPRGAGETQYFGPGTRLLVL.